The sequence of this TCR beta chain was determined in a study of blood T cell repertoires in COVID-19. Turning to the study itself: The United States, Italy and Spain supplied acute and convalescent COVID-19 samples. PBMCs, B-cell-depleted T cells, or T cells were the source of the cDNA or gDNA that made up the material.

The authors' processing: Estimation of nucleated cell counts relied on the amplification of reference gene primers. Sequencing was performed with immunoSEQ multiplex PCR; in TCRdb, only in-frame clones are kept and a portion is missing. The DNA was the basis for D and trimming; V, J and clone size are from that table. Among roughly 250,000 clones listed, about 88% were seen once. This CDR3 has 17 amino acids. The V and J ends lost 5 bases and 1 base, in that order; junction bases with no gene match: 7. CDR1 and CDR2 from the germline V gene are SGHTA and FQGNSA. The chain joins TRBV7-2 to TRBJ2-3; 12 nucleotides match TRBD2. The specimen was peripheral blood. This TCR came from a woman in her thirties or forties who had recovered from COVID-19. CDR3 region: CASSLRLAGDGTDTQYF. For the CDR3, the DNA is TGTGCCAGCAGCCTACGACTAGCGGGAGATGGCACAGATACGCAGTATTTT. Variable domain in full (rest from reference TRBV7-2 and TRBJ2-3): GAGVSQSPSNKVTEKGKDVELRCDPISGHTALYWYRQSLGQGLEFLIYFQGNSAPDKSGLPSDRFSAERTGGSVSTLTIQRTQQEDSAVYLCASSLRLAGDGTDTQYFGPGTRLTVL.